These 9 T cell receptor beta chains share one sample of origin, sequenced in a study of T cell responses to AZD1222 COVID-19 vaccine. TCRdb's copy holds only in-frame clones and misses some; the assay was immunoSEQ multiplex PCR. Of 90,000 to 120,000 clones listed, 75% to 90% are singletons. Source: peripheral blood, taken on day 0 of AZD1222 vaccination. Every receptor here comes from an adult in good health.

This chain connects TRBV15 to TRBJ1-2, with D perhaps TRBD1 (5 bases). The germline gives CDR1 LNHNV, CDR2 YYDKDF (reference sequence). There are 15 residues in the CDR3. Trimming pared 1 base from V and 7 bases from J, leaving 16 bases between. CDR3 region: CATSRARGSSTGYTF. CDR3 in DNA: TGTGCCACCAGCAGAGCTCGGGGGTCTTCTACTGGCTACACCTTC.

V usage is TRBV5-6 and J usage is TRBJ2-7; TRBD1 is a possible D gene (5 bases). In germline, CDR1 is SGHDT, CDR2 YYEEEE. The V end was cut by 4 bases, the J end by 5 bases, with 19 bases between. This CDR3 contains 15 residues. CDR3 region: CASSATGGPKDEQYF. The CDR3 region has the DNA TGTGCCAGCAGCGCCACAGGCGGTCCAAAGGACGAGCAGTACTTC. Full variable domain (rest looked up from reference TRBV5-6 and TRBJ2-7): DAGVTQSPTHLIKTRGQQVTLRCSPKSGHDTVSWYQQALGQGPQFIFQYYEEEERQRGNFPDRFSGHQFPNYSSELNVNALLLGDSALYLCASSATGGPKDEQYFGPGTRLTVT.

The V and J genes are TRBV4-1 and TRBJ2-6, with D hard to call. The CDR3 is 16 amino acids. Germline CDR1 reads MGHRA; CDR2 reads YSYEKL. V was clipped by 2 bases and J by 1 base, with 9 bases between them. The CDR3 spells CASSQTDGSGANVLTF. For the CDR3, the DNA is TGCGCCAGCAGCCAAACGGACGGGTCTGGGGCCAACGTCCTGACTTTC.

The J gene is TRBJ1-5, the V gene TRBV12-3 or TRBV12-4; the D is unclear. The CDR3 length is 13 residues. Trimming shortened V by 4 bases and J by 0 bases, and 4 bases separated the two germline ends. CDR3 sequence: CASSYASNQPQHF. CDR3 bases: TGTGCCAGCAGTTATGCTAGCAATCAGCCCCAGCATTTT.

This sequence joins TRBV7-8 and TRBJ2-7; 11 bases agree with TRBD2. CDR1 is SGHVS, CDR2 FQNEAQ, per germline. This CDR3 spans 18 amino acids. V shed 2 bases, J shed 1 base, and the junction held 10 bases outside the gene matches. The CDR3 sequence: CASSLTLAGGYSSYEQYF. The CDR3 region has the DNA TGTGCCAGCAGCTTAACGCTAGCGGGGGGTTATAGTTCCTACGAGCAGTACTTC.

Here the CDR3 DNA reads TGTGCCAGCAGTCTCAGGGTGGCCGGGGAGCTGTTTTTT. It specifies CASSLRVAGELFF. The chain uses TRBV27 and TRBJ2-2; D may be TRBD1 (5 bases). The CDR3 is 13 residues long. The V gene's germline CDR1 is MNHEY and CDR2 SMNVEV (reference sequence). Trimming removed 5 bases at V and 6 bases at J, with 10 bases between.

The count of this clone is one. The chain links TRBV30 to TRBJ2-7, with D uncertain. Per the germline V gene, CDR1 is GTSNPN and CDR2 is SVGIG (reference sequence). This CDR3 comprises 14 residues. The V and J ends lost 2 bases and 4 bases respectively, with 15 bases between them. In DNA form, the CDR3 reads TGTGCCTGGAGTTTGAGTTTCGGAGTGTACGAGCAGTACTTC. It specifies CAWSLSFGVYEQYF.

This clone appeared a few times. The chain links TRBV7-9 to TRBJ1-4; D may be TRBD1 (6 bases). Germline lookup yields CDR1 SEHNR and CDR2 FQNEAQ (reference sequence). This CDR3 region has 16 residues. Trimming took off 7 bases at V and 2 bases at J, with 17 bases between the two ends. The CDR3 DNA follows: TGTGCCAGCACCTCTTGGGGGGGGGCCACTAATGAAAAACTGTTTTTT. Its translation is CASTSWGGATNEKLFF.

CDR3 in DNA: TGTGCCTGGAGACTCCAGGTGAACACTGAAGCTTTCTTT. Its protein product is CAWRLQVNTEAFF. V usage is TRBV30 and J usage is TRBJ1-1; D is ambiguous. The V gene lost 3 bases and the J gene lost 0 bases, with 8 bases spanning the gap. CDR1 is GTSNPN and CDR2 is SVGIG in the germline V gene (reference sequence). The CDR3 sequence is 13 residues long.